The text below deals with one T cell receptor (beta chain). As yet, its antigen is unknown. The length of the CDR3 is 13 residues. CDR1 is SEHNR, CDR2 FQNEAQ, per germline (reference sequence). V was clipped by 6 bases and J by 5 bases; unmatched bases: 7. Each patient experienced a relapse that followed autologous stem cell transplantation, and brentuximab vedotin exposure varied. Classification of best responses gave complete response, partial response or progressive disease. The protocol was immunoSEQ multiplex PCR, while the TCRdb copy is restricted to in-frame clones and leaves out a portion. The repertoire consists of 100,000 to 120,000 clones, with 80% to 90% occurring once and the leading ten covering about 20%. The sample belongs to a study of PD-1 blockade in classical Hodgkin lymphoma. Study conclusions and caveats: Excluded were patients who started nivolumab under 1 year after ASCT, a group that had lower diversity. Complete responders entered with baseline diversity on par with newly diagnosed patients, the results showed. CD4+ TCR diversity, unlike CD8+, rose significantly by C4D1.

The material sequenced was peripheral blood mononuclear cells (PBMCs), taken before the second cycle of nivolumab. This TCR was sampled from a human donor with classical Hodgkin lymphoma. V usage is TRBV7-9 and J usage is TRBJ2-7, with 7 bases aligning to TRBD1. As DNA, the CDR3 is TGTGCCAGCAGTAAAGACAGGGCCCACGAGCAGTACTTC. As protein: CASSKDRAHEQYF.